This is a list of T cell receptor beta chains from one sample in a study of beta chain features in type 1 diabetes. The data were produced by immunoSEQ multiplex PCR, yet TCRdb's version contains in-frame clones alone and is incomplete. The sample shows about 400,000 clones, around an eighth of them seen only once. The specimen sequenced was naive CD4+ T cells from blood. These receptors all stem from a man in his late teens or twenties in good health. CDR3s include the opening cysteine and the closing phenylalanine or tryptophan. The D gene is left open where the match is weak. Clone size appears in some rows only: once, few, many, or a class for an expanded clone.

abundance: few; d_gene: TRBD1; j_gene: TRBJ2-7; v_gene: TRBV4-3; CDR3nt: TGCGCCAGCAGCCAGGCTGGTGCAGGGGGTTCGTTCGAGCAGTACTTC; CDR3aa: CASSQAGAGGSFEQYF
abundance: .; d_gene: TRBD2; j_gene: TRBJ2-7; v_gene: TRBV28; CDR3nt: TGTGCCAGCAGCCTAGGCGGCGGGAGGGGAGACGAGCAGTACTTC; CDR3aa: CASSLGGGRGDEQYF
abundance: few; d_gene: .; j_gene: TRBJ1-2; v_gene: TRBV2; CDR3nt: TGTGCCAGCAGTGAACTGCTAAACCGGGGGTATGGCTACACCTTC; CDR3aa: CASSELLNRGYGYTF
abundance: few; d_gene: .; j_gene: TRBJ2-1; v_gene: TRBV28; CDR3nt: TGTGCCAGCAGTTTTCGACAGGTCAGCCTCTTC; CDR3aa: CASSFRQVSLF
abundance: few; d_gene: .; j_gene: TRBJ2-3; v_gene: TRBV28; CDR3nt: TGTGCCAGCAATTGGGGGCGGGATACGCAGTATTTT; CDR3aa: CASNWGRDTQYF
abundance: few; d_gene: .; j_gene: TRBJ2-5; v_gene: TRBV28; CDR3nt: TGTGCCAGCAGCCAGACCGACAGGAGGCAAGAGACCCAGTACTTC; CDR3aa: CASSQTDRRQETQYF
abundance: few; d_gene: TRBD2; j_gene: TRBJ2-3; v_gene: TRBV18; CDR3nt: TGTGCCAGCTCACCCGGACTAGCGGGGACTAGCACAGATACGCAGTATTTT; CDR3aa: CASSPGLAGTSTDTQYF
abundance: .; d_gene: .; j_gene: TRBJ2-5; v_gene: TRBV10-3; CDR3nt: TGTGCCATCAGTGCGACGGGGGAAGAAGAGACCCAGTACTTC; CDR3aa: CAISATGEEETQYF
abundance: .; d_gene: .; j_gene: TRBJ2-7; v_gene: TRBV7-9; CDR3nt: TGTGCCAGCAGCTTTAGGGGCGGAGACTACGAGCAGTACTTC; CDR3aa: CASSFRGGDYEQYF
abundance: few; d_gene: .; j_gene: TRBJ2-7; v_gene: TRBV6-1; CDR3nt: TGTGCCAGCAGTGACCCACCCCGGGAGAAAAGGGCCTACGAGCAGTACTTC; CDR3aa: CASSDPPREKRAYEQYF
abundance: .; d_gene: TRBD2; j_gene: TRBJ2-1; v_gene: TRBV28; CDR3nt: TGTGCCAGCAGAATCTCTAGCGGGAGGGCCGGCAATGAGCAGTTCTTC; CDR3aa: CASRISSGRAGNEQFF
abundance: .; d_gene: TRBD2; j_gene: TRBJ2-7; v_gene: TRBV6-4; CDR3nt: TGTGCCAGCAGTGACTCGCGGGAGGCCTACGAGCAGTACTTC; CDR3aa: CASSDSREAYEQYF
abundance: .; d_gene: TRBD2; j_gene: TRBJ2-1; v_gene: TRBV5-1; CDR3nt: TGCGCCAGCAGCTTAACTAGCGGGAGTCAGCATGAGCAGTTCTTC; CDR3aa: CASSLTSGSQHEQFF
abundance: .; d_gene: .; j_gene: TRBJ1-2; v_gene: TRBV5-1; CDR3nt: TGCGCCAGCAGCTTGGACGGGATCAACTATGGCTACACCTTC; CDR3aa: CASSLDGINYGYTF
abundance: few; d_gene: TRBD1; j_gene: TRBJ2-4; v_gene: TRBV18; CDR3nt: TGTGCCAGCTCACCAGAATTCAGGGGGCGCGGGGACATTCAGTACTTC; CDR3aa: CASSPEFRGRGDIQYF
abundance: .; d_gene: .; j_gene: TRBJ1-1; v_gene: TRBV7-3; CDR3nt: TGTGCCAGCAGCGGAGGGACGATCATCGAGTCGAACACTGAAGCTTTCTTT; CDR3aa: CASSGGTIIESNTEAFF